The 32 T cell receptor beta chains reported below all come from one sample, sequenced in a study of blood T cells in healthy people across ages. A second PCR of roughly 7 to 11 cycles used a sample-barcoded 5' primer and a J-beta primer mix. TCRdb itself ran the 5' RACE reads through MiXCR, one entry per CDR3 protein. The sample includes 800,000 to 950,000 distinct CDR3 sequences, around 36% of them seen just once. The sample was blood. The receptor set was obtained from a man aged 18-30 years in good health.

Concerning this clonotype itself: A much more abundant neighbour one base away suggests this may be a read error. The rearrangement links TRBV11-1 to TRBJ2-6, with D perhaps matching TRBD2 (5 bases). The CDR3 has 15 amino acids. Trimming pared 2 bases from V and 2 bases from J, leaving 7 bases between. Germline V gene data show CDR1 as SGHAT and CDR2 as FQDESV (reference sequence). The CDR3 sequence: CASSLYGAGANVLTF. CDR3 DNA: TGTGCCAGCAGCTTATACGGGGCTGGGGCCAACGTCCTGACTTTC.

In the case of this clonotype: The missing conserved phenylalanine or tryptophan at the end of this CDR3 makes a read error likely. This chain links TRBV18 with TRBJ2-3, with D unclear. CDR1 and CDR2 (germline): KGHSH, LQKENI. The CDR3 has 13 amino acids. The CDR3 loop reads CASAPPSSDTQYL. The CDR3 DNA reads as TGTGCCAGCGCACCACCGAGTTCAGATACGCAGTATTTA.

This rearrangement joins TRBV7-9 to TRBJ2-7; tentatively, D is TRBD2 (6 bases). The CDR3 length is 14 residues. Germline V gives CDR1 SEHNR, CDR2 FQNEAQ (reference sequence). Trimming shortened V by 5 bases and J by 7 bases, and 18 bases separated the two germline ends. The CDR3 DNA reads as TGTGCCAGCAGCCCAGAGGTTGCGGGAAATGAGCAGTACTTC. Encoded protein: CASSPEVAGNEQYF.

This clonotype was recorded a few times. CDR3 DNA: TGCAGTGCTAGGGTACCGGGACAGCTTCCGAATCAGCCCCAGCATTTT. Translated, it gives CSARVPGQLPNQPQHF. The chain links TRBV20-1 to TRBJ1-5, with 7 bases lining up with TRBD1. Trimming took 3 bases from V and 4 from J; bases not matched to a gene: 12. Germline V gene lookup returns CDR1 DFQATT and CDR2 SNEGSKA (reference sequence). This CDR3 has 16 amino acids.

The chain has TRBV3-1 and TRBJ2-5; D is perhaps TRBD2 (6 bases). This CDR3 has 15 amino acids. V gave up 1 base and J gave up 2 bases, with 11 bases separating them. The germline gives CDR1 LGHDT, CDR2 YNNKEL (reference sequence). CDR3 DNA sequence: TGTGCCAGCAGCCAAGGGGAGGCGGGTCAAGAGACCCAGTACTTC. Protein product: CASSQGEAGQETQYF.

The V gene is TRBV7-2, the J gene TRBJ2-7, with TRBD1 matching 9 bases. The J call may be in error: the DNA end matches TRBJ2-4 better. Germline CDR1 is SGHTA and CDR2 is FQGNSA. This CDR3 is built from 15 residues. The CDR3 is CASSPQGQGEDIQYF. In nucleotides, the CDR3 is TGTGCCAGCAGCCCCCAGGGACAGGGTGAGGACATTCAGTACTTC.

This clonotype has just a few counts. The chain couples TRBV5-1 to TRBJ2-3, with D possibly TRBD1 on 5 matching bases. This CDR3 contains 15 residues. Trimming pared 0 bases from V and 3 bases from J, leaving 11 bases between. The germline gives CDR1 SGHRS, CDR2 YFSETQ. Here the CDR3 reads CASSLGPRVTDTQYF. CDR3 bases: TGCGCCAGCAGCTTGGGCCCCAGGGTGACAGATACGCAGTATTTT.

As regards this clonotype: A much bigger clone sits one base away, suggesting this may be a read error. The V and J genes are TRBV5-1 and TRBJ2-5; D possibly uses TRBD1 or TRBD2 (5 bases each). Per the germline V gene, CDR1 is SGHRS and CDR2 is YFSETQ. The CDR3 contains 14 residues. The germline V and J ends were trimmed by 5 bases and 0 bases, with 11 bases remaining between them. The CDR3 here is CASRRGYHQETQYF. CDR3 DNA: TGCGCCAGCAGACGGGGCTACCACCAAGAGACCCAGTACTTC.

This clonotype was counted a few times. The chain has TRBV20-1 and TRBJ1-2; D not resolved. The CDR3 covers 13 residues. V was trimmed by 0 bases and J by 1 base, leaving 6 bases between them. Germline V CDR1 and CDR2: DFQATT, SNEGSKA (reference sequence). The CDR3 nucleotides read TGCAGTGCTAGAGATCCCGTTAACTATGGCTACACCTTC. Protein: CSARDPVNYGYTF.

This chain's CDR3 is CSAPRNENTEAFF. The CDR3 nucleotides are TGCAGTGCCCCCAGGAACGAGAACACTGAAGCTTTCTTT. The chain couples TRBV20-1 to TRBJ1-1, with D hard to call. Germline lookup yields CDR1 DFQATT and CDR2 SNEGSKA (reference sequence). Trimming left V 6 bases short and J 1 base short, with 12 bases between. CDR3 size: 13 residues.

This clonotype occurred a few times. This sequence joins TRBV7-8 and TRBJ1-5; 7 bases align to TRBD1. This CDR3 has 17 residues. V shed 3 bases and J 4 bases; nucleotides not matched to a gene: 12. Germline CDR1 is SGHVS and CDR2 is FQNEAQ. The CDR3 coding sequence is TGTGCCAGCAGCTTTCTTATTGGGGACAGTACAAATCAGCCCCAGCATTTT. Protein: CASSFLIGDSTNQPQHF.

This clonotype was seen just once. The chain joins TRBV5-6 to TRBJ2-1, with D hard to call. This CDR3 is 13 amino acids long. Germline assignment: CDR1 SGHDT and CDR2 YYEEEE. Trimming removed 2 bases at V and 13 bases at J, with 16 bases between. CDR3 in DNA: TGTGCCAGCAGCTTCTTGGGTGTCGAGACCCAGTTCTTC. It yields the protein CASSFLGVETQFF.

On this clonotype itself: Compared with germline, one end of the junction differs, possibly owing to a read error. In DNA, the CDR3 is TGTACCAGCAGCCAGGGAGTAAATCAAGAGACCCAGTTCTTC. Translated, it gives CTSSQGVNQETQFF. The chain links TRBV7-9 to TRBJ2-5; either TRBD1 or TRBD2 may fit D (5 bases each). The J call is in doubt because the DNA end fits TRBJ2-1 better. The CDR3 loop spans 14 amino acids. Germline V lookup: CDR1 SEHNR, CDR2 FQNEAQ (reference sequence).

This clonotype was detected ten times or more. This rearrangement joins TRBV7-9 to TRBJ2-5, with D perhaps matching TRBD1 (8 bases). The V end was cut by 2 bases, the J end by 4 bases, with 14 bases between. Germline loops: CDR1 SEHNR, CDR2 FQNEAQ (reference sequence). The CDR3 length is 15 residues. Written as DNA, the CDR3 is TGTGCCAGCAGCTTACCACAGGGGGGGCGAGAGACCCAGTACTTC. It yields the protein CASSLPQGGRETQYF. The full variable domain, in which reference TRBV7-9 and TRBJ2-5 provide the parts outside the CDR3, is DTGVSQNPRHKITKRGQNVTFRCDPISEHNRLYWYRQTLGQGPEFLTYFQNEAQLEKSRLLSDRFSAERPKGSFSTLEIQRTEQGDSAMYLCASSLPQGGRETQYFGPGTRLLVL.

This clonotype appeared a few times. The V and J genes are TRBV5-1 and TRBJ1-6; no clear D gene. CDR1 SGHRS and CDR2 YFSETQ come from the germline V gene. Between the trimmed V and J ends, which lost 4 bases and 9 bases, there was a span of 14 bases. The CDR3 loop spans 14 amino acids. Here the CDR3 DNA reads TGCGCCAGCAGCCCCGCGGATCTTCTTTCACCCCTCCACTTT. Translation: CASSPADLLSPLHF.

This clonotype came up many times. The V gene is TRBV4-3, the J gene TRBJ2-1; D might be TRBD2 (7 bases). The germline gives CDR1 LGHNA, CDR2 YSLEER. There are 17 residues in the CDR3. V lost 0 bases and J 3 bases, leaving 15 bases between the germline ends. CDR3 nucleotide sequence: TGCGCCAGCAGCCAAGACCAAGGAGGGGGGGACTACAATGAGCAGTTCTTC. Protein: CASSQDQGGGDYNEQFF.

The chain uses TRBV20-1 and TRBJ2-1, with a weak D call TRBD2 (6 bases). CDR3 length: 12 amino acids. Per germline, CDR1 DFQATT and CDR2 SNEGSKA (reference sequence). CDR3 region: CAGISLNNEQFF. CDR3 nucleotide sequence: TGCGCGGGGATTTCGCTGAACAATGAGCAGTTCTTC.

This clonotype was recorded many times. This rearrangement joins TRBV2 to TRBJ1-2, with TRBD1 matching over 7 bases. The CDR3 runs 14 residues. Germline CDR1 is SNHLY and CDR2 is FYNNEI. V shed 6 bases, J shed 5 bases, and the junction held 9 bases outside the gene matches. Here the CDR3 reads CASRGAGGVYGYTF. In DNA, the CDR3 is TGTGCCAGCAGGGGCGCAGGGGGGGTGTATGGCTACACCTTC.

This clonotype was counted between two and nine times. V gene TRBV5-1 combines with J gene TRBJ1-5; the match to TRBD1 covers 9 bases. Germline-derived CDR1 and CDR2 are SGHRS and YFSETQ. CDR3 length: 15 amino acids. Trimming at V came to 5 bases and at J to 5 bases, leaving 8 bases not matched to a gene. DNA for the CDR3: TGCGCCAGCAGTTATTCCGGGACAGGGTATCAGCCCCAGCATTTT. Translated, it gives CASSYSGTGYQPQHF. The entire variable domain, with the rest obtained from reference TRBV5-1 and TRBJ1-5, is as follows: KAGVTQTPRYLIKTRGQQVTLSCSPISGHRSVSWYQQTPGQGLQFLFEYFSETQRNKGNFPGRFSGRQFSNSRSEMNVSTLELGDSALYLCASSYSGTGYQPQHFGDGTRLSIL.

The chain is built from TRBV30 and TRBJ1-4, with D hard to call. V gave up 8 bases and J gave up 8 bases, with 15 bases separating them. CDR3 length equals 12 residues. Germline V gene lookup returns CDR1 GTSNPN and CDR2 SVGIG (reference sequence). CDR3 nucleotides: TGTGCCCTAAGGCGGTTCGGGGAAAAACTGTTTTTT. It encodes CALRRFGEKLFF.

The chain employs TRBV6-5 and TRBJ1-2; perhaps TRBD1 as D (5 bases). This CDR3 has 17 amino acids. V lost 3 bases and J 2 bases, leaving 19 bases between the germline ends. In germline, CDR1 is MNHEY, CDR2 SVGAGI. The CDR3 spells CASSYLGDRIPNYGYTF. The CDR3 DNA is TGTGCCAGCAGTTATCTCGGTGACAGAATACCGAACTATGGCTACACCTTC.

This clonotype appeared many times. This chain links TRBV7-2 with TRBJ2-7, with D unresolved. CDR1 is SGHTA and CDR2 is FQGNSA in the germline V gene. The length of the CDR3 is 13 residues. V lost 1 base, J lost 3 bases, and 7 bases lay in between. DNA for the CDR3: TGTGCCAGCAGCTTAGACCCCGACTACGAGCAGTACTTC. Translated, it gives CASSLDPDYEQYF. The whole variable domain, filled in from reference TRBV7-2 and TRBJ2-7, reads GAGVSQSPSNKVTEKGKDVELRCDPISGHTALYWYRQSLGQGLEFLIYFQGNSAPDKSGLPSDRFSAERTGGSVSTLTIQRTQQEDSAVYLCASSLDPDYEQYFGPGTRLTVT.

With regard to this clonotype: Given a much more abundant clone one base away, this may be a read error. Here the CDR3 DNA reads TGTGCCATCAGGAGGGACAGGGACTACAATGAGCAGTACTTC. Translated, it gives CAIRRDRDYNEQYF. This chain links TRBV10-3 with TRBJ2-1; 9 nucleotides agree with TRBD1. The J call may be incorrect, as the DNA end agrees better with TRBJ2-7. The CDR3 is 14 residues long. Germline V gene lookup returns CDR1 ENHRY and CDR2 SYGVKD.

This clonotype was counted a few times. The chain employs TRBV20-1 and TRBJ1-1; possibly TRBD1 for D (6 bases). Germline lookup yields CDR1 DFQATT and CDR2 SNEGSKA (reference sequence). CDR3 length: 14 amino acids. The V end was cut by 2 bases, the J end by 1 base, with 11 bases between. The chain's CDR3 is CSARKTGRNTEAFF. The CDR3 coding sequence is TGCAGTGCTAGAAAGACAGGAAGGAACACTGAAGCTTTCTTT.

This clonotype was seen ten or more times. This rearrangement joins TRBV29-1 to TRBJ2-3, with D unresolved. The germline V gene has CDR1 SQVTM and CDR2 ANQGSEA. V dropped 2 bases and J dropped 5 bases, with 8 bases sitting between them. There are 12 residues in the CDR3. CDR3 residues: CSVERQRDTQYF. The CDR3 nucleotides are TGCAGCGTTGAACGACAAAGAGATACGCAGTATTTT.

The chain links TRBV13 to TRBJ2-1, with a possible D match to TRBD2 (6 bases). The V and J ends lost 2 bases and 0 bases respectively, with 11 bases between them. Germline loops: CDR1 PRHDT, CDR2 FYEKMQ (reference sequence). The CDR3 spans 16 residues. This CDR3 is CASSLSSASSYNEQFF. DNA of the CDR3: TGTGCCAGCAGCTTATCTAGCGCGAGCTCCTACAATGAGCAGTTCTTC.

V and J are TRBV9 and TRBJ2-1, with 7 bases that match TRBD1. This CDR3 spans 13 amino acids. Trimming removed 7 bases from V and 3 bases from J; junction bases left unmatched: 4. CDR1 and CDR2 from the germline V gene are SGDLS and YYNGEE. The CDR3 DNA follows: TGTGCCAGCCAAGGACAGGTCTACAATGAGCAGTTCTTC. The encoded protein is CASQGQVYNEQFF.

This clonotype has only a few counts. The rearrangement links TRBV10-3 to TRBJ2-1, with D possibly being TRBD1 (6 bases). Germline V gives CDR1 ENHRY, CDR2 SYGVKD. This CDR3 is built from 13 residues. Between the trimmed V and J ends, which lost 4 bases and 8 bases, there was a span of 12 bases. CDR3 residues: CAISGQGTDEQFF. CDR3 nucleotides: TGTGCCATCAGTGGTCAGGGGACGGATGAGCAGTTCTTC.

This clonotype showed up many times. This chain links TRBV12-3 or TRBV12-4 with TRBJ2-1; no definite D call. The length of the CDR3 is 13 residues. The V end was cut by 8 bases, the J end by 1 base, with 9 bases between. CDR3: CASSVRSYNEQFF. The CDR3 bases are TGTGCCAGCTCGGTCCGATCCTACAATGAGCAGTTCTTC.

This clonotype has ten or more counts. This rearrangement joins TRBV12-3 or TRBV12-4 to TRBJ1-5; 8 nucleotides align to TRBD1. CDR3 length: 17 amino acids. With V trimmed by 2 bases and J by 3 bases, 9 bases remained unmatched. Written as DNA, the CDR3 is TGTGCCAGCAGTTTATCCGAAGGACAGGGTGACAATCAGCCCCAGCATTTT. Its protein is CASSLSEGQGDNQPQHF.

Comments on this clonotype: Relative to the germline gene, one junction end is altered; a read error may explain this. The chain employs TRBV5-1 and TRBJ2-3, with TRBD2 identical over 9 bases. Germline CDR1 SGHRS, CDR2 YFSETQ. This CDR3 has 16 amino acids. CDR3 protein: CASSLESSGIADTQYF. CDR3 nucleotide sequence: TGCGCCAGCAGTTTGGAGTCTAGCGGGATCGCAGATACGCAGTATTTT. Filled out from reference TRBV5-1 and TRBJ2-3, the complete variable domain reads KAGVTQTPRYLIKTRGQQVTLSCSPISGHRSVSWYQQTPGQGLQFLFEYFSETQRNKGNFPGRFSGRQFSNSRSEMNVSTLELGDSALYLCASSLESSGIADTQYFGPGTRLTVL.

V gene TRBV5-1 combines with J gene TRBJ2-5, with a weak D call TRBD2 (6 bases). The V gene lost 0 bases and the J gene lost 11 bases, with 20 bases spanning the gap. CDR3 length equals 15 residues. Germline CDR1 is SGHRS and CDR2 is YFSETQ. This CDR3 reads CASSLAGREVDEQYF. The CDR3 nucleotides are TGCGCCAGCAGCTTGGCTGGCAGGGAGGTAGATGAGCAGTACTTC.